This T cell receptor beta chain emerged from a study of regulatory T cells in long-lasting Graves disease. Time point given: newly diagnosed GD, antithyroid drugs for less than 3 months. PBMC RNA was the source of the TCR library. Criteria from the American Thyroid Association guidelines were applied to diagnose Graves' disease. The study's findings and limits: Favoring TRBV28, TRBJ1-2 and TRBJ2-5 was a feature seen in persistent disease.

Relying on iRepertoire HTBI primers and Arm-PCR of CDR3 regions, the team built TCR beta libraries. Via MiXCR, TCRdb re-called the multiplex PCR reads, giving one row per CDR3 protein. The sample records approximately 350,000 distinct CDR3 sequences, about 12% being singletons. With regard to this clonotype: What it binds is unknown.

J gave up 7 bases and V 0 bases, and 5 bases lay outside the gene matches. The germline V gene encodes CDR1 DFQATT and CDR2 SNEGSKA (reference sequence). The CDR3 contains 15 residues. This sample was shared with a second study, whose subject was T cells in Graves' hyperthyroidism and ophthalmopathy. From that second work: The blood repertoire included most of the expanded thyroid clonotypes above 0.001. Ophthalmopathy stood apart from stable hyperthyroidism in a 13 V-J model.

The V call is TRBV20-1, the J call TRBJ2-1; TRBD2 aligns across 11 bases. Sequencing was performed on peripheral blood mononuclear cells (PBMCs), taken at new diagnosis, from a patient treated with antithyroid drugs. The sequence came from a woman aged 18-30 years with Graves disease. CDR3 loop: CSAREFSGRGNEQFF. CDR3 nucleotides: TGCAGTGCTAGAGAGTTTAGCGGGAGGGGTAATGAGCAGTTCTTC.